Below are 15 T cell receptor beta chains sequenced from a single sample in a study of response to subunit inactivated influenza vaccine. Using its own MiXCR run on the RT-PCR reads, TCRdb lists one record per CDR3 protein. Here the sample spans some 550,000 distinct CDR3 sequences, roughly 25% being singletons. A further study also used this sample, focusing on T cells expressing NK-cell markers. That publication notes: With UMIs, 5'RACE template switching was used to make TCR beta cDNA.

The source was CD4+ T cells sorted from PBMCs, collected approximately 13 days after vaccination. The receptors here all came from a man in his fifties who received an inactivated influenza vaccine.

This clonotype was counted many times. The gene calls are TRBV20-1 and TRBJ1-1; tentatively, D is TRBD1 (6 bases). Trimming took 3 bases from V and 1 from J, leaving 12 bases between them. Germline V lookup: CDR1 DFQATT, CDR2 SNEGSKA (reference sequence). The CDR3 runs 14 residues. The CDR3 DNA reads as TGCAGTGCTAGTCTCGGGACACCGAACACTGAAGCTTTCTTT. Translating gives CSASLGTPNTEAFF.

The chain uses TRBV20-1 and TRBJ2-5; perhaps TRBD2 as D (6 bases). The germline gives CDR1 DFQATT, CDR2 SNEGSKA (reference sequence). Trimming cost V 0 bases and J 0 bases, with 11 bases left between them. This CDR3 contains 15 residues. The CDR3, as DNA: TGCAGTGCTAGAGATCCTAGCGCGAACCAAGAGACCCAGTACTTC. Its translation is CSARDPSANQETQYF.

In its sample, this clonotype was seen a few times. The missing conserved phenylalanine or tryptophan at the end of this CDR3 makes a read error likely. The DNA is omitted, as the CDR3 cannot be located on it reliably, and the CDR3 follows TCRdb's listing. The chain carries TRBV10-3 and TRBJ1-1. CDR1 ENHRY and CDR2 SYGVKD come from the germline V gene. Both ends counted, the CDR3 spans 11 residues. CDR3 loop: CAIQQKTRSLV.

The sample holds many counts of this clonotype. This chain links TRBV7-9 with TRBJ2-2; no firm D call. The V end lost 7 bases, the J end lost 6 bases, and 15 bases lay between the germline ends. The V gene's germline CDR1 is SEHNR and CDR2 FQNEAQ (reference sequence). The CDR3 length is 14 residues. CDR3 sequence: CASNLGVSSGELFF. In DNA, the CDR3 is TGTGCCAGCAACCTCGGCGTCTCGTCCGGGGAGCTGTTTTTT.

The V and J genes are TRBV6-2 or TRBV6-3 and TRBJ1-2, with TRBD1 matching 7 bases. Germline CDR1 MNHEY, CDR2 SVGEGT. J was trimmed by 4 bases and V by 6 bases; bases with no gene match: 8. The CDR3 totals 14 residues. The CDR3 DNA reads TGTGCCAGCAGCGATCCGGGACAGTCCTATGGCTACACCTTC. Translated, it gives CASSDPGQSYGYTF.

In its sample, this clonotype was seen a few times. V is TRBV7-2 and J is TRBJ2-7; D gene ambiguous. The germline V gene has CDR1 SGHTA and CDR2 FQGNSA. Trimming cost V 5 bases and J 3 bases, with 14 bases left between them. This CDR3 spans 14 amino acids. DNA for the CDR3: TGTGCCAGCAGCGCTCAGGTTTCCCTCTACGAGCAGTACTTC. Translated, it gives CASSAQVSLYEQYF.

V usage is TRBV6-1 and J usage is TRBJ2-7; 9 nucleotides agree with TRBD1. The V gene's germline CDR1 is MNHNS and CDR2 SASEGT. V shed 7 bases, J shed 6 bases, and the junction held 13 bases outside the gene matches. This CDR3 has 15 residues. In DNA form, the CDR3 reads TGTGCCAGCAAACCAACGGGGACAGGGCTTGGCGAGCAGTACTTC. This gives the protein CASKPTGTGLGEQYF.

The chain is built from TRBV11-2 and TRBJ2-3; weak D call: TRBD1 (5 bases). Germline-derived CDR1 and CDR2 are SGHAT and FQNNGV. V was pared by 5 bases and J by 1 base, with 13 bases between. The CDR3 has 15 amino acids. The CDR3 nucleotides read TGTGCCAGCAGCCCGACAGTTTTAGGCACAGATACGCAGTATTTT. Its translation: CASSPTVLGTDTQYF.

This clonotype was seen many times. The chain joins TRBV7-2 to TRBJ2-3; D perhaps matches TRBD1 (6 bases). The V gene lost 1 base and the J gene lost 6 bases, with 14 bases spanning the gap. The CDR3 runs to 15 residues. In germline, CDR1 is SGHTA, CDR2 FQGNSA. CDR3 amino acids: CASSLVPRGRDTQYF. The CDR3 DNA is TGTGCCAGCAGCTTAGTCCCCAGGGGCCGGGATACGCAGTATTTT.

The chain links TRBV19 to TRBJ2-7; D possibly corresponds to TRBD2 (5 bases). With 3 bases removed from V and 0 bases from J, the gap between germline ends came to 12 bases. Germline V lookup: CDR1 LNHDA, CDR2 SQIVND (reference sequence). The CDR3 is made up of 15 amino acids. CDR3 protein: CASSINSGGSYEQYF. Written as DNA, the CDR3 is TGTGCCAGTAGTATCAATTCCGGAGGCTCCTACGAGCAGTACTTC.

The chain carries TRBV24-1 and TRBJ2-2, with 8 nucleotides matching TRBD1. The CDR3 loop spans 15 amino acids. The J segment lost 4 bases and the V segment lost 3 bases, leaving 3 bases of the junction unmatched. Germline V gene sequence: CDR1 KGHDR, CDR2 SFDVKD. CDR3 nucleotide sequence: TGTGCCACCAGTGATCCAGGGGGCGTCACCGGGGAGCTGTTTTTT. Its translation: CATSDPGGVTGELFF.

This clonotype was found a few times. The rearrangement uses TRBV10-3 and TRBJ2-3; D remains unclear. The germline V gene has CDR1 ENHRY and CDR2 SYGVKD. V lost 3 bases to trimming and J lost 2 bases, with 3 bases between them. The CDR3 covers 12 residues. This CDR3 reads CAISEATDTQYF. The CDR3 DNA is TGTGCCATCAGTGAAGCCACAGATACGCAGTATTTT.

The chain employs TRBV4-3 and TRBJ2-5; a weak D match, TRBD2 (5 bases). V was shortened by 1 base and J by 1 base, with 10 bases between the two germline ends. Germline lookup yields CDR1 LGHNA and CDR2 YSLEER. CDR3 length: 15 residues. The CDR3: CASSQVTGIQETQYF. The CDR3 nucleotides read TGCGCCAGCAGCCAAGTTACGGGGATCCAAGAGACCCAGTACTTC.

This chain uses TRBV28 with TRBJ2-2; 8 bases fit TRBD1. The V segment lost 11 bases and the J segment 4 bases; nucleotides outside the gene matches: 6. The CDR3 covers 13 residues. CDR1 and CDR2 from the germline V gene are MDHEN and SYDVKM. CDR3 DNA: TGTGCCGTCTCGACAGGGGCCACCGGGGAGCTGTTTTTT. It codes for CAVSTGATGELFF.

This clonotype was seen repeatedly, ten times or more. CDR3 nucleotides: TGCGCCAGCAGCTTGGGGGTTGGGCTACGCTCCTACAATGAGCAGTTCTTC. Its translation: CASSLGVGLRSYNEQFF. The chain links TRBV5-1 to TRBJ2-1, with D uncertain. Deletions cut 0 bases from V and 0 bases from J, with 13 bases between. Germline CDR1 and CDR2: SGHRS and YFSETQ. The length of the CDR3 is 17 residues. Complete variable domain (other parts from reference TRBV5-1 and TRBJ2-1): KAGVTQTPRYLIKTRGQQVTLSCSPISGHRSVSWYQQTPGQGLQFLFEYFSETQRNKGNFPGRFSGRQFSNSRSEMNVSTLELGDSALYLCASSLGVGLRSYNEQFFGPGTRLTVL.